This TCR beta chain originates from a study of T cells in narcolepsy. About the study: Healthy controls were enrolled alongside patients with narcolepsy type 1 or type 2. Findings and limits, study-wide: Autoreactive clonotypes reportedly recurred in blood of same and different patients, not controls. No autoreactive T cell clone sequences appeared in some memory CD4+ repertoires. Autoreactive HCRT-specific and TRIB2-specific clonotypes were marked in same-patient CSF-versus-blood CD4+ comparisons.

A note on this clone: The antigen is unknown.

Repertoires were generated with immunoSEQ multiplex PCR, while TCRdb's copy carries only in-frame clones and drops some. The sample shows under 35,000 clones, about four fifths of them seen only once. Trimming cost V 6 bases and J 1 base; bases outside gene matches: 5. This CDR3 has 14 residues. Per the germline V gene, CDR1 is ENHRY and CDR2 is SYGVKD. The TCR originated in a human donor with narcolepsy. Sequences were obtained from CD45RA- memory CD4+ T cells from PBMCs. The chain is built from TRBV10-3 and TRBJ1-1; TRBD1 aligns across 7 bases. The CDR3 region is CAISSGTANTEAFF. The CDR3 region has the DNA TGTGCCATCAGCTCCGGGACAGCGAACACTGAAGCTTTCTTT.